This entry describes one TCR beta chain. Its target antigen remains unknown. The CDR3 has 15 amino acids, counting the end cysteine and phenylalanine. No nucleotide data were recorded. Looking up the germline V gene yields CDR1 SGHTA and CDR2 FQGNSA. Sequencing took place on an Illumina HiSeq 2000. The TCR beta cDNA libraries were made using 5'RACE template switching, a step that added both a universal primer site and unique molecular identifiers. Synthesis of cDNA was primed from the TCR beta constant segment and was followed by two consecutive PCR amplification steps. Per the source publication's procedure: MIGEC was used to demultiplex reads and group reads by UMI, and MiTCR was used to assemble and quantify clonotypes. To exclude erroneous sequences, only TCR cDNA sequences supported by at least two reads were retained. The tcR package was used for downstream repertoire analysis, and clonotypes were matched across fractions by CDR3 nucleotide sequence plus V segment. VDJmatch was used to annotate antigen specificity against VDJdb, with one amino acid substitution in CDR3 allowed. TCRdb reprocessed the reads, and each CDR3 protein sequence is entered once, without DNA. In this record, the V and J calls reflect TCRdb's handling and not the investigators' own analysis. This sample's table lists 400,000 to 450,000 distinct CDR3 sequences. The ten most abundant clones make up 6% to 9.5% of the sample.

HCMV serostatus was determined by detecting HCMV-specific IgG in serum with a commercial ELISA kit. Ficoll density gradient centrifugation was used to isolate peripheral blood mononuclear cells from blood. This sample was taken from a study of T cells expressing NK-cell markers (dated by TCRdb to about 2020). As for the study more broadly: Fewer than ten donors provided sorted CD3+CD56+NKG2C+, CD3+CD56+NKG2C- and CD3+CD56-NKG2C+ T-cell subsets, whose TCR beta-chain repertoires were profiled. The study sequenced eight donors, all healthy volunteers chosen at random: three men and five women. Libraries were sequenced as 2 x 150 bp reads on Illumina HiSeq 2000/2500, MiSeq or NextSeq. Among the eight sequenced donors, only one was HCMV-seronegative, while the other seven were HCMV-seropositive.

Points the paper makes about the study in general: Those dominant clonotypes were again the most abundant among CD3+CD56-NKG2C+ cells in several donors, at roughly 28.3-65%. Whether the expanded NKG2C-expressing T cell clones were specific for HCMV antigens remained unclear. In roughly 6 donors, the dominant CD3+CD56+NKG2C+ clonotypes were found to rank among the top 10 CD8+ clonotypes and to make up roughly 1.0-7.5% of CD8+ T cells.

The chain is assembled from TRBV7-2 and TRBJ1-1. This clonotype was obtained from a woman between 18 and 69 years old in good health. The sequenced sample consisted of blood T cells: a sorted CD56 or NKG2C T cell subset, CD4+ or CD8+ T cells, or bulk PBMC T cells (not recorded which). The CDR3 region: CASSLEVGIYTEAFF. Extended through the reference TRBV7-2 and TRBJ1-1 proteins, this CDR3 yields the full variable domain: GAGVSQSPSNKVTEKGKDVELRCDPISGHTALYWYRQSLGQGLEFLIYFQGNSAPDKSGLPSDRFSAERTGGSVSTLTIQRTQQEDSAVYLCASSLEVGIYTEAFFGQGTRLTVV.